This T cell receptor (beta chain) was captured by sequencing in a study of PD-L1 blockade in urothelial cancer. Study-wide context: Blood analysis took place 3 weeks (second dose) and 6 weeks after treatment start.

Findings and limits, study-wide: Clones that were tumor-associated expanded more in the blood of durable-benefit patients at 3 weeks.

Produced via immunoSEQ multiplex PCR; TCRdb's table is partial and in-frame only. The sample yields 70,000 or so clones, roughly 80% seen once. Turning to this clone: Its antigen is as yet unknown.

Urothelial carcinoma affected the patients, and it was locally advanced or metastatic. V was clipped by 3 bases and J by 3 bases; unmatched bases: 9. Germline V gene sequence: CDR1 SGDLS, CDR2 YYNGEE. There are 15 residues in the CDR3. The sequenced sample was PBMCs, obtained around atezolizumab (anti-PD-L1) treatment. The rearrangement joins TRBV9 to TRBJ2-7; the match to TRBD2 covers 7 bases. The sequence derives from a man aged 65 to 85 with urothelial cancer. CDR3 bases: TGTGCCAGCAGCGAAGACCCGGGACTATACTACGAGCAGTACTTC. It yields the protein CASSEDPGLYYEQYF.